This entry features one T cell receptor (beta chain) sequence. Its specificity is not known. Germline CDR1 LGHDT, CDR2 YNNKEL (reference sequence). V shed 0 bases and J 0 bases; nucleotides not matched to a gene: 0. CDR3 length: 15 residues. These data originate in a study of metastatic and nonmetastatic thyroid tumors. Overall study results and limits: The reported finding was significantly higher TCR beta diversity in malignant thyroid tumors relative to benign nodules, in blood and tumor.

As handled by the study authors: What underpinned the distant-metastasis classifier for papillary thyroid cancer was the set of CDR3 differences across clinicopathological groups. TCRdb re-processed the PCR reads through MiXCR. The V and J calls were not made by the authors but by TCRdb's processing. The sample comprises about 23,000 clones, more than 20% of which are singletons, and more than 10% rests with the top ten. Nobody among the patients had been given any treatment before thyroid surgery. The sequence was obtained from a male donor with papillary thyroid cancer or a benign thyroid nodule (not recorded which). Some clones in this sample may be carry-over from other donors' samples. Sequences were obtained from tumor tissue. This chain uses TRBV3-1 with TRBJ2-7, with TRBD2 matching 9 bases. CDR3 protein: CASSQETSGSYEQYF. DNA of the CDR3: TGTGCCAGCAGCCAAGAGACTAGCGGCTCCTACGAGCAGTACTTC.